These T cell receptor beta chains were read from a single sample in a study of PD-1 blockade in classical Hodgkin lymphoma. The data were produced by immunoSEQ multiplex PCR, yet TCRdb's version contains in-frame clones alone and is incomplete. Among 30,000 or so clones listed, approximately 80% were seen once. The sample was CD4+ T cells from blood, taken before the fourth cycle of nivolumab. The receptors come from a human donor with classical Hodgkin lymphoma. Each CDR3 is given with its conserved first and last residue. The D gene is left open where the match is weak. Clone size appears in some rows only: once, few, many, or a class for an expanded clone.

j_gene | v_gene | d_gene | abundance | CDR3nt | CDR3aa
TRBJ2-3 | TRBV9 | NA | NA | TGTGCCAGCAGCCCTCCTTCCGCTGGCACAGATACGCAGTATTTT | CASSPPSAGTDTQYF
TRBJ2-2 | TRBV19 | NA | NA | TGTGCCAGTATCAGGACTGGACTTTCAACCGGGGAGCTGTTTTTT | CASIRTGLSTGELFF
TRBJ2-3 | TRBV4-1 | NA | NA | TGCGCCAGCAGCCCCCCGCAGTATTTT | CASSPPQYF
TRBJ2-7 | TRBV6-6 | NA | NA | TGTGCCAGCACCTATGCGGGCGAGCAGTACTTC | CASTYAGEQYF
TRBJ2-2 | TRBV7-8 | NA | NA | TGTGCCAGCAGGAGGCCCGGGGGGGAGCTGTTTTTT | CASRRPGGELFF
TRBJ2-3 | TRBV5-1 | TRBD1 | NA | TGCGCCAGCAGCTTGGGGGTCATAGGGGGCGGCACAGATACGCAGTATTTT | CASSLGVIGGGTDTQYF
TRBJ2-7 | TRBV18 | NA | once | TGTGCCAGCTCAACGCGACAGGTAACCTACGAGCAGTACTTC | CASSTRQVTYEQYF
TRBJ1-2 | TRBV19 | NA | NA | TGTGCCAGTAGCCTGGTGGAACGGTCAGGGGGCTACACCTTC | CASSLVERSGGYTF
TRBJ1-3 | TRBV5-1 | NA | few | TGCGCCAGCAGCTTAGGGGGCTCTGGAAACACCATATATTTT | CASSLGGSGNTIYF
TRBJ2-5 | TRBV5-1 | NA | NA | TGCGCCAGCAGCTTGTCAGGGGGGCCTATCGGAGAGACCCAGTACTTC | CASSLSGGPIGETQYF
TRBJ1-4 | TRBV5-1 | NA | NA | TGCGCCAGCAGCTTGGGGCGGCACAACGCGGGTGAAAAACTGTTTTTT | CASSLGRHNAGEKLFF
TRBJ2-3 | TRBV5-1 | NA | NA | TGCGCCAGCAGGAGGGAGGCCCCAGATACGCAGTATTTT | CASRREAPDTQYF
TRBJ2-7 | TRBV29-1 | NA | NA | TGCAGCGGTGGTGGTTCGGGGGAGCAGTACTTC | CSGGGSGEQYF
TRBJ2-6 | TRBV6-5 | NA | NA | TGCGCCATCCGGAGCTCTGGGGCCAACGTCCTGACTTTC | CAIRSSGANVLTF
TRBJ1-1 | TRBV5-1 | NA | NA | TGCGCCAGCAGCCCAAGATTGAACACTGAAGCTTTCTTT | CASSPRLNTEAFF
TRBJ2-3 | TRBV5-1 | TRBD2 | NA | TGCGCCAGCAGCTTCGAGACTAGCGGGGGTGCGCAGTATTTT | CASSFETSGGAQYF
TRBJ1-2 | TRBV10-3 | NA | NA | TGTGCCATCAGTTTACAGGGAATAGCGTATGGCTACACCTTC | CAISLQGIAYGYTF
TRBJ2-7 | TRBV15 | NA | NA | TGTGCCACCTCCCACCTTAAAACCGGGGAGCAGTACTTC | CATSHLKTGEQYF
TRBJ1-6 | TRBV28 | NA | NA | TGTGCCAGCAGCCCCGACAGTCCTTATAATTCACCCCTCCACTTT | CASSPDSPYNSPLHF
TRBJ1-5 | TRBV7-9 | TRBD1 | NA | TGTGCCAGCAGCCAGTCGACAGGGCTGGGTCAGCCCCAGCATTTT | CASSQSTGLGQPQHF
TRBJ2-2 | TRBV5-1 | TRBD2 | NA | TGCGCCAGCAGGGGACTAGCGGGGGATCTTACCGGGGAGCTGTTTTTT | CASRGLAGDLTGELFF
TRBJ1-4 | TRBV5-1 | NA | NA | TGCGCCAGCAGCTCCCAAGGACTTGGTGAAAAACTGTTTTTT | CASSSQGLGEKLFF
TRBJ1-2 | TRBV5-1 | NA | few | TGCGCCAGCAGCTCTTCCGGGGCTAACTATGGCTACACCTTC | CASSSSGANYGYTF
TRBJ1-2 | TRBV5-1 | NA | NA | TGCGCCAGCAGCATCACAGGAGCCTATGGCTACACCTTC | CASSITGAYGYTF
TRBJ2-2 | TRBV30 | TRBD2 | NA | TGTGCCTGGAGTGTACTGGGGGGGTCCGGGGAGCTGTTTTTT | CAWSVLGGSGELFF
TRBJ2-2 | TRBV7-9 | TRBD2 | NA | TGTGCCAGCCGGGAGGTAAACACCGGGGAGCTGTTTTTT | CASREVNTGELFF
TRBJ2-7 | TRBV7-9 | NA | NA | TGTGCCAGCAGCGTCACCTACGAGCAGTACTTC | CASSVTYEQYF
TRBJ2-7 | TRBV5-1 | NA | few | TGCGCCAGCAGCTTGGCAATGGGGTCCCCTAGGAACGAGCAGTACTTC | CASSLAMGSPRNEQYF